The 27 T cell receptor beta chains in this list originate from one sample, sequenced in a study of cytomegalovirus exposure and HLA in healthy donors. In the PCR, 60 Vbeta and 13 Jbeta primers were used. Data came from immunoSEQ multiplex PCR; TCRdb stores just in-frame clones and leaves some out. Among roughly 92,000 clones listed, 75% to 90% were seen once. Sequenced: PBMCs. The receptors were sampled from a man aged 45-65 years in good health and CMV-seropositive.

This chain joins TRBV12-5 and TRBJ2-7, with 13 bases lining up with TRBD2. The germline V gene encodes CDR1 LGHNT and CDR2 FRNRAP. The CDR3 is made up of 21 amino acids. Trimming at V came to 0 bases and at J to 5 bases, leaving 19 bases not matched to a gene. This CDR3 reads CASGLVQIFEGTSGKRDEQYF. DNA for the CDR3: TGTGCTAGTGGTTTGGTACAAATATTCGAAGGGACTAGCGGGAAGCGGGACGAGCAGTACTTC.

CDR3 in amino acids: CSVDKGGVNTEAFF. CDR3 nucleotides: TGCAGCGTTGACAAAGGGGGCGTGAACACTGAAGCTTTCTTT. The chain couples TRBV29-1 to TRBJ1-1; 7 nucleotides match TRBD1. V dropped 3 bases and J dropped 0; count of bases not matched to a gene: 4. The CDR3 has 14 residues. Per germline, CDR1 SQVTM and CDR2 ANQGSEA.

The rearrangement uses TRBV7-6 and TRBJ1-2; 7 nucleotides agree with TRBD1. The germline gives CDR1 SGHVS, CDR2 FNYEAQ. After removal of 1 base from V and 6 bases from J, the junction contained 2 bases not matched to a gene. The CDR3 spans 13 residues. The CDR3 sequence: CASSLGGGNGYTF. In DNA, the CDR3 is TGTGCCAGCAGCTTAGGAGGGGGCAATGGCTACACCTTC.

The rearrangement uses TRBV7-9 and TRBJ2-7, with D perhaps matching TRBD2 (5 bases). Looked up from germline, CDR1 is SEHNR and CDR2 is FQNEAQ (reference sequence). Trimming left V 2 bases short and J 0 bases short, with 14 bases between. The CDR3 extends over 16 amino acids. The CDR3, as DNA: TGTGCCAGCAGCTTACTCGGGCGGGCGAGCTCCTACGAGCAGTACTTC. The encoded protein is CASSLLGRASSYEQYF. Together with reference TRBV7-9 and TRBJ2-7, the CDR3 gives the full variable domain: DTGVSQNPRHKITKRGQNVTFRCDPISEHNRLYWYRQTLGQGPEFLTYFQNEAQLEKSRLLSDRFSAERPKGSFSTLEIQRTEQGDSAMYLCASSLLGRASSYEQYFGPGTRLTVT.

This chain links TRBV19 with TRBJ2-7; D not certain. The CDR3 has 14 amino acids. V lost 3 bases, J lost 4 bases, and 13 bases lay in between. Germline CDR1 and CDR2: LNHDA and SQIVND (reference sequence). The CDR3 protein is CASSIGLIGYEQYF. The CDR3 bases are TGTGCCAGTAGTATCGGTCTCATCGGTTACGAGCAGTACTTC.

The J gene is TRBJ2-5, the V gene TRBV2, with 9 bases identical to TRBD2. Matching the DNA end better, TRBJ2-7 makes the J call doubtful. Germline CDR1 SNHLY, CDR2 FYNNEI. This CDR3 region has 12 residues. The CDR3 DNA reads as TGTGCCATCTCCCTAGCGGGATACGAGCAGTACTTC. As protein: CAISLAGYEQYF.

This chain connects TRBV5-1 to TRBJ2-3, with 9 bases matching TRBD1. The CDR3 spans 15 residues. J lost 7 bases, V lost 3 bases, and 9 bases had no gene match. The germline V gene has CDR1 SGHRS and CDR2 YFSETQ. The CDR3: CASSSSGTGIHTQYF. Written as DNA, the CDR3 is TGCGCCAGCAGCTCCTCCGGGACAGGGATACATACGCAGTATTTT.

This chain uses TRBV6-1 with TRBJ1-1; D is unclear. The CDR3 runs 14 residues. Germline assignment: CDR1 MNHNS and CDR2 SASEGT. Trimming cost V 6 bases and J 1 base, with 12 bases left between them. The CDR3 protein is CASRSSGRNTEAFF. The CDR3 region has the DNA TGTGCCAGCAGATCCTCGGGGAGGAACACTGAAGCTTTCTTT.

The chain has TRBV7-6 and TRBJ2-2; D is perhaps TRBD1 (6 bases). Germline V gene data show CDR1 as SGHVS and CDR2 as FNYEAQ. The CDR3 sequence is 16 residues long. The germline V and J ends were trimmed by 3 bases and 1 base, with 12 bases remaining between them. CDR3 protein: CASSFSPRGNTGELFF. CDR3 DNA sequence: TGTGCCAGCAGCTTCTCCCCCAGGGGGAACACCGGGGAGCTGTTTTTT.

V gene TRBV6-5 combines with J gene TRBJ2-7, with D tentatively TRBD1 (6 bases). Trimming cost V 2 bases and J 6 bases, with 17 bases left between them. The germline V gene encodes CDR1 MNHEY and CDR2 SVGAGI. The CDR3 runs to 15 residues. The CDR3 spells CASSYPTSRTVEQYF. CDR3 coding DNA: TGTGCCAGCAGTTACCCAACCTCACGGACAGTCGAGCAGTACTTC.

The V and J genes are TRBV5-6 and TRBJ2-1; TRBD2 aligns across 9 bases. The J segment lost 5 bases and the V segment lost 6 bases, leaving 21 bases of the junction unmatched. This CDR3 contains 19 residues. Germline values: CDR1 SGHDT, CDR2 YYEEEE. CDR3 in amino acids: CASKEMGTSGYERDNEQFF. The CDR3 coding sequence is TGTGCCAGCAAGGAAATGGGTACTAGCGGGTACGAAAGAGACAATGAGCAGTTCTTC. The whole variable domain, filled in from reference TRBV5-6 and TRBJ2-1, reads DAGVTQSPTHLIKTRGQQVTLRCSPKSGHDTVSWYQQALGQGPQFIFQYYEEEERQRGNFPDRFSGHQFPNYSSELNVNALLLGDSALYLCASKEMGTSGYERDNEQFFGPGTRLTVL.

CDR3 nucleotides: TGTGCCAGCAGCTTCCGTGCGATTCAGTACTTC. Translated, it gives CASSFRAIQYF. The gene calls are TRBV5-5 and TRBJ2-4; D is unclear. V was trimmed by 2 bases and J by 10 bases, leaving 7 bases between them. Germline V lookup: CDR1 SGHKS, CDR2 YYEKEE (reference sequence). The length of the CDR3 is 11 residues.

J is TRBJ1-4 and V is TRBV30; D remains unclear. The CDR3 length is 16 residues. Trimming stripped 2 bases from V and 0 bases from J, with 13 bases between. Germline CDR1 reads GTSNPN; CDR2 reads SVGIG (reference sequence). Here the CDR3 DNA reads TGTGCCTGGAGTCAGGCCCCCGGGGCAACTAATGAAAAACTGTTTTTT. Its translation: CAWSQAPGATNEKLFF.

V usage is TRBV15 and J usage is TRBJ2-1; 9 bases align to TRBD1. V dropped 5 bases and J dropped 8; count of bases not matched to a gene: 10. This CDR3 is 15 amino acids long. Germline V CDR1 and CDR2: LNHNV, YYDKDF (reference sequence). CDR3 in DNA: TGTGCCACCAGCGGACCGCGGGACAGGGAGGATGAGCAGTTCTTC. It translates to CATSGPRDREDEQFF.

The CDR3, as DNA: TGCAGCGTTGAGTTCCTGGACAACTACGAGCAGTACTTC. Amino acid sequence: CSVEFLDNYEQYF. The chain employs TRBV29-1 and TRBJ2-7; perhaps TRBD1 as D (5 bases). The germline V gene has CDR1 SQVTM and CDR2 ANQGSEA. This CDR3 is built from 13 residues. V was clipped by 3 bases and J by 3 bases, with 12 bases between them.

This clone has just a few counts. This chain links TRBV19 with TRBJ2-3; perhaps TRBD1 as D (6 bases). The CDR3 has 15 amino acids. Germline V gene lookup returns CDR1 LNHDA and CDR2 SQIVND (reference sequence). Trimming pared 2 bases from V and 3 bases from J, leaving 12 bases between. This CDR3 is CASSIRGRRTDTQYF. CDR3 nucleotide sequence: TGTGCCAGTAGTATAAGGGGGAGAAGAACAGATACGCAGTATTTT.

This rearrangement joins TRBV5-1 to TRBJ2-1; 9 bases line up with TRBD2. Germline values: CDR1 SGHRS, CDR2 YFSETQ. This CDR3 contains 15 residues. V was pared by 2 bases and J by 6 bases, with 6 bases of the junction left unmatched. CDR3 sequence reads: CASSFKREVGNEQFF. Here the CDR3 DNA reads TGCGCCAGCAGCTTTAAGCGGGAGGTTGGCAATGAGCAGTTCTTC.

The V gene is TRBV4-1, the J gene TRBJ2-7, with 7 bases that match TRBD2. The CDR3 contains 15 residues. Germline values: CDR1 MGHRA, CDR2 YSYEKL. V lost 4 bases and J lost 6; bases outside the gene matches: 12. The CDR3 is CASSPSGTTKFEQYF. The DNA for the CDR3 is TGCGCCAGCAGCCCCTCGGGGACTACAAAATTCGAGCAGTACTTC.

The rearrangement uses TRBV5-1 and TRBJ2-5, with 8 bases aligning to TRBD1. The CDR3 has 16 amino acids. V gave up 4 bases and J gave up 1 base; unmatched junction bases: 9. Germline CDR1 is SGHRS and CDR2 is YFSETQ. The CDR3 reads CASSLGQGGAQETQYF. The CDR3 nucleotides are TGCGCCAGCAGCCTCGGACAGGGTGGGGCCCAAGAGACCCAGTACTTC.

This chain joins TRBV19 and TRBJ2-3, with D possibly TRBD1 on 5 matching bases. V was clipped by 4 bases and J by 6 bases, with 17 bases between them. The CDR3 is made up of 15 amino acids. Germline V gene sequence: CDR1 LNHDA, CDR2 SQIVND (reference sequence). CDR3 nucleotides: TGTGCCAGTAGTAATTGGGGCAGGGCAGGGGATACGCAGTATTTT. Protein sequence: CASSNWGRAGDTQYF.

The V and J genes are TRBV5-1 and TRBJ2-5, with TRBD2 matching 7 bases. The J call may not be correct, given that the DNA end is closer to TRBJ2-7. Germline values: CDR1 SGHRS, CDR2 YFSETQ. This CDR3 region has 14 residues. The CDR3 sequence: CASSLATGGHEQYF. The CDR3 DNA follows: TGCGCCAGCAGCTTGGCAACGGGAGGACACGAGCAGTACTTC.

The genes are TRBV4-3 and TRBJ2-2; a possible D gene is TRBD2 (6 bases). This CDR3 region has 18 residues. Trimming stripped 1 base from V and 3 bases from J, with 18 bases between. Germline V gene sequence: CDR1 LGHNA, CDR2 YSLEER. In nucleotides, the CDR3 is TGCGCCAGCAGCCAAGTTAACGGCGGGGTTGGGGACACCGGGGAGCTGTTTTTT. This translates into CASSQVNGGVGDTGELFF.

This CDR3 is CASSRQGNADQPQHF. In DNA, the CDR3 is TGTGCCAGCAGCCGCCAGGGGAATGCGGATCAGCCCCAGCATTTT. This chain uses TRBV2 with TRBJ1-5; the D gene is possibly TRBD1 (6 bases). The V end lost 6 bases, the J end lost 5 bases, and 17 bases lay between the germline ends. The germline CDR1 and CDR2 sequences are SNHLY and FYNNEI. This CDR3 has 15 amino acids.

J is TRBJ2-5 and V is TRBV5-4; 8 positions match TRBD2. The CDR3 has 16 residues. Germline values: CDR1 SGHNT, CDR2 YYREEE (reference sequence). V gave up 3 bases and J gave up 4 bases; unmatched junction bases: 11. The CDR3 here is CASSSTSGVRTETQYF. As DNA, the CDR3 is TGTGCCAGCAGCTCCACTAGCGGAGTCAGGACAGAGACCCAGTACTTC.

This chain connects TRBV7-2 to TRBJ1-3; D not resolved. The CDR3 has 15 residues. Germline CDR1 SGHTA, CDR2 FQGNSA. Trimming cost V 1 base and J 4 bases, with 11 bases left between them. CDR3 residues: CASSLVRGGGNTIYF. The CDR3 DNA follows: TGTGCCAGCAGCTTAGTACGGGGTGGGGGAAACACCATATATTTT.

The CDR3 loop is CAWSGLAITDTQYF. CDR3 in DNA: TGTGCCTGGAGTGGGCTAGCAATCACAGATACGCAGTATTTT. This sequence joins TRBV30 and TRBJ2-3; a possible D gene is TRBD2 (5 bases). V was trimmed by 1 base and J by 2 bases, leaving 10 bases between them. Germline loops: CDR1 GTSNPN, CDR2 SVGIG (reference sequence). This CDR3 spans 14 amino acids.

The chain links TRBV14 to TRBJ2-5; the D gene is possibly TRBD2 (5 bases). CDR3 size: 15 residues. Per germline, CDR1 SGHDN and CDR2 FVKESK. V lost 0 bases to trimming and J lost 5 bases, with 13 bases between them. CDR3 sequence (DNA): TGTGCCAGCAGCCAAGATCGGGGTGTGGGGGAGACCCAGTACTTC. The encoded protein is CASSQDRGVGETQYF.